A single sample gave rise to the 9 T cell receptor beta chains below, sequenced in a study of low-dose radiotherapy and immunotherapy resistance in tumors. TRAV and TRBV primers primed cDNA for both TCRalpha and TCRbeta. TCR amplification used roughly 21 PCR cycles, a constant-region primer and a V-primer adapter. One entry per CDR3 protein results from TCRdb running MiXCR on the reads. The repertoire holds some 85,000 distinct CDR3 sequences, with 15% to 20% as singletons. The time point here: before trial treatment. The source was PBMCs, collected before treatment. The receptors shown here come from a male donor with prostate cancer.

Remarks on this clonotype: This likely traces to a read error, being one base from a far larger clone. The chain links TRBV29-1 to TRBJ2-1; 9 bases fit TRBD2. Germline trimming cut 3 bases from V and 13 bases from J; bases unmatched to any gene: 7. The CDR3 is 12 amino acids. Per germline, CDR1 SQVTM and CDR2 ANQGSEA. CDR3 coding DNA: TGCAGCGTTGAGGGACTAGCTGGGACCCAGTTCTTC. Its protein is CSVEGLAGTQFF.

This chain connects TRBV6-1 to TRBJ2-7; 7 bases map to TRBD2. Germline V gene data show CDR1 as MNHNS and CDR2 as SASEGT. There are 14 residues in the CDR3. Unmatched junction bases numbered 10, after V lost 7 bases and J lost 4 bases. Written as DNA, the CDR3 is TGTGCCAGCAATTTGGGCGGGAGTGAGTACGAGCAGTACTTC. This translates into CASNLGGSEYEQYF.

This clonotype was seen a single time. The chain links TRBV6-2 or TRBV6-3 to TRBJ1-3; D possibly corresponds to TRBD1 (5 bases). CDR3 length equals 15 residues. The V gene's germline CDR1 is MNHEY and CDR2 SVGEGT. Trimming removed 8 bases at V and 0 bases at J, with 14 bases between. The CDR3, as DNA: TGTGCCAGCTGGGGCGCCGCCGGCTCTGGAAACACCATATATTTT. Amino acid sequence: CASWGAAGSGNTIYF.

This clonotype was seen more than once but under ten times. The rearrangement links TRBV28 to TRBJ2-2; 11 nucleotides match TRBD2. Per germline, CDR1 MDHEN and CDR2 SYDVKM. Unmatched junction bases numbered 7, after V lost 6 bases and J lost 4 bases. The CDR3 totals 16 residues. The CDR3 is CASRNLAGGPTGELFF. The DNA of the CDR3 is TGTGCCAGCAGGAACCTAGCGGGAGGACCCACCGGGGAGCTGTTTTTT.

This clonotype was seen at least ten times. This chain joins TRBV4-2 and TRBJ2-7; no reliable D call. The germline gives CDR1 LGHNA, CDR2 YNFKEQ. V gave up 4 bases and J gave up 0 bases, with 16 bases separating them. The CDR3 extends over 16 amino acids. CDR3 sequence: CASSPFYISSSYEQYF. The CDR3 region has the DNA TGTGCCAGCAGCCCATTCTATATATCTAGCTCCTACGAGCAGTACTTC.

The chain employs TRBV4-1 and TRBJ2-7; 8 positions match TRBD2. With 0 bases clipped from V and 3 bases from J, the junction kept 10 bases outside the gene matches. Germline V CDR1 and CDR2: MGHRA, YSYEKL. There are 17 residues in the CDR3. CDR3 loop: CASSQDRGSGSYYEQYF. The CDR3 DNA reads as TGCGCCAGCAGCCAAGATCGGGGAAGCGGGAGTTACTACGAGCAGTACTTC.

The chain recombines TRBV27 with TRBJ1-5, with D maybe TRBD1 (5 bases). Trimming removed 6 bases at V and 0 bases at J, with 24 bases between. This CDR3 spans 19 amino acids. Germline CDR1 and CDR2: MNHEY and SMNVEV (reference sequence). The CDR3 DNA reads as TGTGCCAGCAGCCCCCGGGCGGTTTTCAGGGAGAGTAGCAATCAGCCCCAGCATTTT. Protein: CASSPRAVFRESSNQPQHF.

This clonotype came up many times. V usage is TRBV11-2 and J usage is TRBJ2-1, with D possibly TRBD2 on 6 matching bases. Trimming took 1 base from V and 6 from J, leaving 10 bases between them. Looked up from germline, CDR1 is SGHAT and CDR2 is FQNNGV. The CDR3 consists of 14 residues. CDR3 coding DNA: TGTGCCAGCAGCTTAGCGGGGGTCCGCAATGAGCAGTTCTTC. It codes for CASSLAGVRNEQFF.

As for this clonotype: A read error is the likely source, as a far larger clone sits one nucleotide away. This chain links TRBV12-3 or TRBV12-4 with TRBJ2-7; D is unresolved. With 3 bases removed from V and 7 bases from J, the gap between germline ends came to 28 bases. This CDR3 contains 18 residues. CDR3 sequence: CASSFGGRKRTRYNEQYF. The CDR3 DNA reads as TGTGCCAGCAGTTTCGGCGGCAGGAAAAGAACACGCTACAATGAGCAGTACTTC.